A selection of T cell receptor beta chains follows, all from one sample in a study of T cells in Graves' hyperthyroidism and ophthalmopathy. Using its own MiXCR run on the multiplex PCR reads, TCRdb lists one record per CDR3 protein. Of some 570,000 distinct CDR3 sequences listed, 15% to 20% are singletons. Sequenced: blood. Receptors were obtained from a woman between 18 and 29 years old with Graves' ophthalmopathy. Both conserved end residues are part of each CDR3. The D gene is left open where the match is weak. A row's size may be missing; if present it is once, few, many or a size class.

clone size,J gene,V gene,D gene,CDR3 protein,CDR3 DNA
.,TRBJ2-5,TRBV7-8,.,CASSLSGPSETQYF,TGTGCCAGCAGCTTATCCGGGCCCTCGGAGACCCAGTACTTC
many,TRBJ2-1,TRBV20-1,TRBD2,CSARSHLAETNNEQFF,TGCAGTGCTAGGTCCCACCTAGCGGAGACCAACAATGAGCAGTTCTTC
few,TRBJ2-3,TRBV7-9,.,CASSSIPGDDTQYF,TGTGCCAGCAGCTCAATACCAGGGGATGATACGCAGTATTTT
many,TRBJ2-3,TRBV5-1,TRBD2,CASSSVGTSGARADTQYF,TGCGCCAGCAGCTCCGTAGGGACTAGCGGAGCAAGGGCAGATACGCAGTATTTT
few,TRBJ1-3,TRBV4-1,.,CASSQDLAASGNTIYF,TGCGCCAGCAGCCAAGATCTGGCAGCCTCTGGAAACACCATATATTTT
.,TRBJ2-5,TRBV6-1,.,CASSEDPTGYQETQYF,TGTGCCAGCAGTGAAGACCCGACGGGGTACCAAGAGACCCAGTACTTC
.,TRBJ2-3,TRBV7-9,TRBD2,CASSLTRGGTSSADTQYF,TGTGCCAGCAGTCTAACGAGGGGGGGGACTAGCAGTGCAGATACGCAGTATTTT
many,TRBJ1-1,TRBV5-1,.,CASSFLVNTEAFF,TGCGCCAGCAGCTTCTTGGTGAACACTGAAGCTTTCTTT
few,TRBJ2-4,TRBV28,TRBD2,CASSLGGAGAKNIQYF,TGTGCCAGCAGCCTGGGAGGGGCGGGAGCCAAAAACATTCAGTACTTC
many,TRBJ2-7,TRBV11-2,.,CASSPGGKNSYEQYF,TGTGCCAGCAGCCCTGGGGGCAAAAACTCCTACGAGCAGTACTTC
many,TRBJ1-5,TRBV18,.,CASSLKANQPQHF,TGTGCCAGCTCACTCAAAGCCAATCAGCCCCAGCATTTT
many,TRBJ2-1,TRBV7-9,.,CASSLGDNEQFF,TGTGCCAGCAGCTTAGGGGACAATGAGCAGTTCTTC
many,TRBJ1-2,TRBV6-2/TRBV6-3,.,CASTPVLEGYGYTF,TGTGCCAGCACTCCAGTGTTAGAGGGTTACGGCTACACCTTC
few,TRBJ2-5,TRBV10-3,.,CAISESIIGMGETQYF,TGTGCCATCAGTGAGTCGATAATAGGAATGGGGGAGACCCAGTACTTC
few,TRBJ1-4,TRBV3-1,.,CASSQLTGAQRDEKLFF,TGTGCCAGCAGCCAGCTCACCGGGGCCCAAAGGGATGAAAAACTGTTTTTT